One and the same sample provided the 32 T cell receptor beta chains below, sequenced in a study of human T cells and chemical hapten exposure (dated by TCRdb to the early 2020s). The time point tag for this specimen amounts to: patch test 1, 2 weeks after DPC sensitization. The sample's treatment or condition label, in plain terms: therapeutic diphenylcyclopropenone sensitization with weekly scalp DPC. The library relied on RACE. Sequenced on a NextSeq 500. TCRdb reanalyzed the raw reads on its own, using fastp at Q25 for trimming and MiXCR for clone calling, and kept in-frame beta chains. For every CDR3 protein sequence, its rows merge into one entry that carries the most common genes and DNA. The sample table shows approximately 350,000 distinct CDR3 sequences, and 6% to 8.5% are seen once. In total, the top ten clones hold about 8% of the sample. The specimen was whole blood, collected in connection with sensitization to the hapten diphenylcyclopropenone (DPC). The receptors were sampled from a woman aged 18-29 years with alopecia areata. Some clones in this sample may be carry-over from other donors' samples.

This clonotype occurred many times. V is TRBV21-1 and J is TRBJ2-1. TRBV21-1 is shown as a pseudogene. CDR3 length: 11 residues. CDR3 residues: CASSSKNEQFF. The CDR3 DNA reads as TGTGCCAGCAGCAGTAAGAATGAGCAGTTCTTC.

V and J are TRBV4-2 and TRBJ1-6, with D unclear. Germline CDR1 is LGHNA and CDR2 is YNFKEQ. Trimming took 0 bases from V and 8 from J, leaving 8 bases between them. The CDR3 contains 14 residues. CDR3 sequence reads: CASSQESIDSPLHF. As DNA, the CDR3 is TGTGCCAGCAGCCAAGAGTCAATCGATTCACCCCTCCACTTT.

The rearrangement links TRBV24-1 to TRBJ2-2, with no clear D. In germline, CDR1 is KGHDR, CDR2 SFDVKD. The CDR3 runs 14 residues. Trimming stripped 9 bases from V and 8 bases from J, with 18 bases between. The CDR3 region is CATEGSHSPGELFF. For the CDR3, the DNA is TGTGCCACCGAAGGGTCCCACTCCCCGGGGGAGCTGTTTTTT.

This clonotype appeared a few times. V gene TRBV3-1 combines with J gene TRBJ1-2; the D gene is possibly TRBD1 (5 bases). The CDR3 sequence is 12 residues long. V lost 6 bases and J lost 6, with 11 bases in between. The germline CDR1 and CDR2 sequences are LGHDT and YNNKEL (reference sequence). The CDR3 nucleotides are TGTGCCAGCAGAAACCCGACAGATGGCTACACCTTC. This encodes CASRNPTDGYTF.

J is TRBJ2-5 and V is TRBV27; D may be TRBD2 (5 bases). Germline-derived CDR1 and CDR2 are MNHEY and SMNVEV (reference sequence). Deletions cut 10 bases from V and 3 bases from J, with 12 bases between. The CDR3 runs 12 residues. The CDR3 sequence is CAKQSLEETQYF. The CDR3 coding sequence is TGTGCCAAGCAGTCACTAGAAGAGACCCAGTACTTC.

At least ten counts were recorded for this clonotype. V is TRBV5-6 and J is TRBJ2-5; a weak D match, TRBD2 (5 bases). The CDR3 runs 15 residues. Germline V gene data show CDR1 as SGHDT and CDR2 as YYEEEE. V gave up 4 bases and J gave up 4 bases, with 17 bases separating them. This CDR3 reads CASSLRVAAGETQYF. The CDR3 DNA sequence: TGTGCCAGCAGCCTTAGGGTGGCCGCGGGAGAGACCCAGTACTTC.

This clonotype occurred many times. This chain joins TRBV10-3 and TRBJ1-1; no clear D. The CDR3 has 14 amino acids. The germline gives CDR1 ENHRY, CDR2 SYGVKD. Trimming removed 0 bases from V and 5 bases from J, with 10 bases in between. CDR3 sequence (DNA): TGTGCCATCAGTGAGTCGGGTATAGGAACTGAAGCTTTCTTT. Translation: CAISESGIGTEAFF.

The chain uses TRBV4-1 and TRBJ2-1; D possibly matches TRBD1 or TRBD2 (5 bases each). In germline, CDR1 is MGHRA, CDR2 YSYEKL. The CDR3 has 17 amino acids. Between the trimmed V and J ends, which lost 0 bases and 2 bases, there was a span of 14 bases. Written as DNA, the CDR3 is TGCGCCAGCAGCCAAGATTTAGGGACGGGTACCTACAATGAGCAGTTCTTC. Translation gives CASSQDLGTGTYNEQFF.

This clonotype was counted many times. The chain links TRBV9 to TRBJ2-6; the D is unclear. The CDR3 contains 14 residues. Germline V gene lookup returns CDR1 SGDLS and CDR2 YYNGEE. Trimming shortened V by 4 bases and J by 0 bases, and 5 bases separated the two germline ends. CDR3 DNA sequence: TGTGCCAGCAGCTCCAACTCTGGGGCCAACGTCCTGACTTTC. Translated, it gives CASSSNSGANVLTF.

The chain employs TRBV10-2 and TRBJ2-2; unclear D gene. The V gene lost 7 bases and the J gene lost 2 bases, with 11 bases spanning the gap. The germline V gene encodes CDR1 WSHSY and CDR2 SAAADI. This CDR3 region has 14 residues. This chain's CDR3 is CASILTANTGELFF. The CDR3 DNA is TGCGCCAGCATCTTAACCGCAAACACCGGGGAGCTGTTTTTT.

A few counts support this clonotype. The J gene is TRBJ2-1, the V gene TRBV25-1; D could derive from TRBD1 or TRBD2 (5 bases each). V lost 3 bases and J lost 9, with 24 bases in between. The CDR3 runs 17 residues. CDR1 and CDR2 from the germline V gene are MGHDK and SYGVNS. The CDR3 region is CASSDTIRSRGVGEQFF. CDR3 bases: TGTGCCAGCAGTGACACGATACGATCAAGGGGAGTGGGTGAGCAGTTCTTC. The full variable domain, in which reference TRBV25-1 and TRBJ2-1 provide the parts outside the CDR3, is EADIYQTPRYLVIGTGKKITLECSQTMGHDKMYWYQQDPGMELHLIHYSYGVNSTEKGDLSSESTVSRIRTEHFPLTLESARPSHTSQYLCASSDTIRSRGVGEQFFGPGTRLTVL.

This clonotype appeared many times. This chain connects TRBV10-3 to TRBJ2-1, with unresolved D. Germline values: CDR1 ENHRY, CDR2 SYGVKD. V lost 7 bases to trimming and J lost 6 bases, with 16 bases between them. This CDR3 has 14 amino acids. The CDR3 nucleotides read TGTGCCATCAACCCTGGGGTTTTATCCAATGAGCAGTTCTTC. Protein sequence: CAINPGVLSNEQFF.

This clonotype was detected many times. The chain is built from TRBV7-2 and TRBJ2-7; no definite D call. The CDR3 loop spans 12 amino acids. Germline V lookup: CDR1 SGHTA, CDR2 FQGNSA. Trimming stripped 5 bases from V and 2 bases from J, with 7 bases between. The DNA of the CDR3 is TGTGCCAGCAGCCTGACTGCCTACGAGCAGTACTTC. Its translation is CASSLTAYEQYF. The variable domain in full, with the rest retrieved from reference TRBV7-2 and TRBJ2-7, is GAGVSQSPSNKVTEKGKDVELRCDPISGHTALYWYRQSLGQGLEFLIYFQGNSAPDKSGLPSDRFSAERTGGSVSTLTIQRTQQEDSAVYLCASSLTAYEQYFGPGTRLTVT.

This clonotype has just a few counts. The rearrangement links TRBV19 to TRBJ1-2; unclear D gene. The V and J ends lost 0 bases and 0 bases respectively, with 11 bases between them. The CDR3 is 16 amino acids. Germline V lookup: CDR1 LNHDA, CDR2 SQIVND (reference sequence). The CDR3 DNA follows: TGTGCCAGTAGTATAGATCTCCCAGGAGCTAACTATGGCTACACCTTC. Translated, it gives CASSIDLPGANYGYTF.

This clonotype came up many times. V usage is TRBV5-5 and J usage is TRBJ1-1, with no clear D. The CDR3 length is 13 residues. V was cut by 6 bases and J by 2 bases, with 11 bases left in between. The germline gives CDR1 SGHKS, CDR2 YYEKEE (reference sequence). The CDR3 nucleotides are TGTGCCAGCACCGGAAACGAAAACACTGAAGCTTTCTTT. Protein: CASTGNENTEAFF.

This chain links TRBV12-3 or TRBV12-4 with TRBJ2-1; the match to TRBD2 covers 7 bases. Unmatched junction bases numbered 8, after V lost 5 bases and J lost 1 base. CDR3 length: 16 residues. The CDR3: CASSPRTSSSYNEQFF. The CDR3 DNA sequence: TGTGCCAGCAGTCCTAGGACTAGTTCATCCTACAATGAGCAGTTCTTC.

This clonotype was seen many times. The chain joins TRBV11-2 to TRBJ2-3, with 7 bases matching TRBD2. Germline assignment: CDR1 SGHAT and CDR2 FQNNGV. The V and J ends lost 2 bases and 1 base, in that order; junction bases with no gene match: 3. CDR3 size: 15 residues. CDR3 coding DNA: TGTGCCAGCAGCTTACTGGGAGGGCGCACAGATACGCAGTATTTT. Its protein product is CASSLLGGRTDTQYF. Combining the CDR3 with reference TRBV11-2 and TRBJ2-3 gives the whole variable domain EAGVAQSPRYKIIEKRQSVAFWCNPISGHATLYWYQQILGQGPKLLIQFQNNGVVDDSQLPKDRFSAERLKGVDSTLKIQPAKLEDSAVYLCASSLLGGRTDTQYFGPGTRLTVL.

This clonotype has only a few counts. The CDR3 reads CSVGKGDNTEAFF. CDR3 nucleotides: TGCAGCGTTGGGAAGGGGGATAACACTGAAGCTTTCTTT. The rearrangement uses TRBV29-1 and TRBJ1-1; maybe TRBD1 (6 bases). This CDR3 is 13 amino acids long. The V gene lost 4 bases and the J gene lost 2 bases, with 11 bases spanning the gap. The germline gives CDR1 SQVTM, CDR2 ANQGSEA.

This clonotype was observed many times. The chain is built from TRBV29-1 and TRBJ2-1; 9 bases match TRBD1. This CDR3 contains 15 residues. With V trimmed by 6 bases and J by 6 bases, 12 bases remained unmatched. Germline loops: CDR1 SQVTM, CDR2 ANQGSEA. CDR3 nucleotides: TGCAGCGTCCCGCCCGGGACAGGGTATGTCAATGAGCAGTTCTTC. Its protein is CSVPPGTGYVNEQFF.

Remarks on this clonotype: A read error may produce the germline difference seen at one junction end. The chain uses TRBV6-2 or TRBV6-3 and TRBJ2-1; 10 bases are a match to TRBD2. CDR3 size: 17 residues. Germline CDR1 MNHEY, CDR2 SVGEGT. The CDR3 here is CASSYSLAGASHNEQFF. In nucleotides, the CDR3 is TGTGCCAGCAGTTACTCGCTAGCGGGGGCCTCCCACAATGAGCAGTTCTTC.

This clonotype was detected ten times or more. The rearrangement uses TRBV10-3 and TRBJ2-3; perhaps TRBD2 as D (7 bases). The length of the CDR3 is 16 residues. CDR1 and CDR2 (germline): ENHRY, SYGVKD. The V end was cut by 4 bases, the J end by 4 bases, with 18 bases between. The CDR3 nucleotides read TGTGCCATCAGTGGGGTTTCGACGGGGGGCTCAGATACGCAGTATTTT. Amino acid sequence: CAISGVSTGGSDTQYF.

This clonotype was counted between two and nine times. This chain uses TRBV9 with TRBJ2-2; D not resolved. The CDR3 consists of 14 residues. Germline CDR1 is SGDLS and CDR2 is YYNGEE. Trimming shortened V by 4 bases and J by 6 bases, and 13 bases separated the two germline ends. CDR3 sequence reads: CASSPDPSAGELFF. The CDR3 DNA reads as TGTGCCAGCAGCCCAGACCCCTCCGCCGGGGAGCTGTTTTTT.

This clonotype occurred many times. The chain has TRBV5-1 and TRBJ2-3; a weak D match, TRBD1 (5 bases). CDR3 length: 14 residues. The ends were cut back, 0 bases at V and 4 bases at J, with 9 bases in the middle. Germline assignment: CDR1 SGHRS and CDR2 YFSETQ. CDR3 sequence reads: CASSLGQTADTQYF. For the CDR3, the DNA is TGCGCCAGCAGCTTGGGACAGACAGCAGATACGCAGTATTTT.

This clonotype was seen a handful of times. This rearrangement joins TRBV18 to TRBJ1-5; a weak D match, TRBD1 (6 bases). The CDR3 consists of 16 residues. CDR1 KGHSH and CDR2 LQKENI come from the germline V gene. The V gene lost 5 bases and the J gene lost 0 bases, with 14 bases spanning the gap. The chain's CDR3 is CASSGGPRYSNQPQHF. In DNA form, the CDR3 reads TGTGCCAGCTCAGGGGGCCCCCGGTATAGCAATCAGCCCCAGCATTTT.

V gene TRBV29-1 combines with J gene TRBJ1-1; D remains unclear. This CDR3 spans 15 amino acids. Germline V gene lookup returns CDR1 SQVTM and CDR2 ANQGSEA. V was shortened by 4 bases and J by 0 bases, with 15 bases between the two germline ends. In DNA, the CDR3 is TGCAGCGTTGCGTTCGTATTACCCATGAACACTGAAGCTTTCTTT. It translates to CSVAFVLPMNTEAFF. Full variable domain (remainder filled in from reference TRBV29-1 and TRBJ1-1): SAVISQKPSRDICQRGTSLTIQCQVDSQVTMMFWYRQQPGQSLTLIATANQGSEATYESGFVIDKFPISRPNLTFSTLTVSNMSPEDSSIYLCSVAFVLPMNTEAFFGQGTRLTVV.

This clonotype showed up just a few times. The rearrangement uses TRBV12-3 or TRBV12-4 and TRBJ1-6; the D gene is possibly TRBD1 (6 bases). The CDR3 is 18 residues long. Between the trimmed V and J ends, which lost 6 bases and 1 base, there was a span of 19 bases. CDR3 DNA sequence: TGTGCCAGCAGACCCGGGGGCTCTGGGGGGTCCTATAATTCACCCCTCCACTTT. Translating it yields CASRPGGSGGSYNSPLHF.

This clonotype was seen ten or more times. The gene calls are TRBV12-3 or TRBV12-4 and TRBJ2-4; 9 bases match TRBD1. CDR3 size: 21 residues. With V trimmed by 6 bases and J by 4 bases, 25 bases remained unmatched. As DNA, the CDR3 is TGTGCCAGCAGCTTCTCCCCCTCGAGTCTTACGCGACAGGGGGAAAAAAACATTCAGTACTTC. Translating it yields CASSFSPSSLTRQGEKNIQYF.

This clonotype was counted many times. The CDR3 protein is CASRIPTGAGSPLHF. The DNA of the CDR3 is TGTGCCAGCAGAATCCCGACAGGGGCGGGTTCACCCCTCCACTTT. This rearrangement joins TRBV12-3 or TRBV12-4 to TRBJ1-6; 8 bases are shared with TRBD1. The CDR3 sequence is 15 residues long. J was trimmed by 9 bases and V by 6 bases; bases with no gene match: 10.

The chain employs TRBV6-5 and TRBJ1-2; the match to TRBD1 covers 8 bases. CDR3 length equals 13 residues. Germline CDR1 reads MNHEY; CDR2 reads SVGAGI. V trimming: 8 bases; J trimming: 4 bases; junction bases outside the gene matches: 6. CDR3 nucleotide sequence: TGTGCCAGCCGGACAGGGAACGGCTATGGCTACACCTTC. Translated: CASRTGNGYGYTF.

The CDR3 region has the DNA TGTGCCAGCTCACCACTTATAATCGGCAGCGTCTCTAGCACAGATACGCAGTATTTT. Translating it yields CASSPLIIGSVSSTDTQYF. The chain recombines TRBV18 with TRBJ2-3; D is uncertain. CDR3 length: 19 amino acids. V was clipped by 1 base and J by 0 bases, with 20 bases between them. The germline gives CDR1 KGHSH, CDR2 LQKENI. Complete variable domain (other parts from reference TRBV18 and TRBJ2-3): NAGVMQNPRHLVRRRGQEARLRCSPMKGHSHVYWYRQLPEEGLKFMVYLQKENIIDESGMPKERFSAEFPKEGPSILRIQQVVRGDSAAYFCASSPLIIGSVSSTDTQYFGPGTRLTVL.

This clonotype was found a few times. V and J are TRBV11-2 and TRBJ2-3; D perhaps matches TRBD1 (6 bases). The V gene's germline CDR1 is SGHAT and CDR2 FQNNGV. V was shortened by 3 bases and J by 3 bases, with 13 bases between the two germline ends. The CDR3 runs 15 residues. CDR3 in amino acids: CASSLGTRATDTQYF. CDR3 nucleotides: TGTGCCAGCAGCTTGGGGACAAGAGCAACAGATACGCAGTATTTT.

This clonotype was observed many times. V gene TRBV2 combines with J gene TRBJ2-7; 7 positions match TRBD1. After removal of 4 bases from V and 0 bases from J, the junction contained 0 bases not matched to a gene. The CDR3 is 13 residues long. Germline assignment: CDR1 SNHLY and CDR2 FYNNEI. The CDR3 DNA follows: TGTGCCAGCAGTGCAGGGGGCTCCTACGAGCAGTACTTC. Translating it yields CASSAGGSYEQYF. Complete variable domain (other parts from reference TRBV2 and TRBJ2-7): EPEVTQTPSHQVTQMGQEVILRCVPISNHLYFYWYRQILGQKVEFLVSFYNNEISEKSEIFDDQFSVERPDGSNFTLKIRSTKLEDSAMYFCASSAGGSYEQYFGPGTRLTVT.